Listed below are T cell receptor beta chains from one sample, sequenced in a study of blood T cells in healthy people across ages. TCRdb reprocessed the 5' RACE reads with MiXCR, giving one entry per CDR3 protein. Found here are about 2 million distinct CDR3 sequences, roughly 49% of them singletons; the top ten hold about 2.1%. Sequencing used blood. The receptors originated from a woman aged 40 to 50 in good health. The conserved cysteine and the conserved F or W are not part of the CDR3 here. D genes are given only for firm matches. The listing skips clone size in some rows; elsewhere it reads once, few, many or a size class.

D	V	J	size	CDR3
TRBD1	TRBV24-1	TRBJ2-7	few	ATSERTGGINEQY
TRBD1	TRBV4-3	TRBJ2-4	.	ASSQVTGDLSKNIQY
.	TRBV20-1	.	.	SASQDGRGYEQY
.	TRBV6-5	TRBJ2-5	few	ASSYLGAKETQY
.	TRBV6-2/TRBV6-3	TRBJ2-5	.	ASSPANTGRSLQETQY
TRBD2	TRBV20-1	TRBJ2-1	few	SAEGLAAYNEQF
.	TRBV6-2/TRBV6-3	TRBJ2-3	few	ATMGTPRGDTQY
TRBD1	TRBV25-1	TRBJ2-5	few	ASSAGATGFETQY
TRBD2	TRBV7-2	TRBJ2-1	.	ASSLAFSGSYNEQF
.	TRBV7-2	TRBJ1-2	few	ASSLTEGVYGYT
.	TRBV5-1	TRBJ2-5	.	ASSLAPGKEETQY
TRBD1	TRBV9	TRBJ2-3	.	ASSARRDRVGSTDTQY
TRBD2	TRBV12-3/TRBV12-4	TRBJ2-5	.	ASSLSAGLADRTQY
TRBD1	TRBV11-2	TRBJ1-2	.	ASTQGQDYGYT
.	TRBV9	TRBJ2-3	.	ASSVGYEDTQY
.	TRBV20-1	TRBJ1-2	.	SATSRDNYGYT